Reported below is one T cell receptor (beta chain). Its specificity is unknown. The data derive from a study of T cell responses to AZD1222 COVID-19 vaccine. Regarding the study as a whole: The study found Spike-specific TCR breadth and depth rose after two AZD1222 doses.

Repertoires were generated with immunoSEQ multiplex PCR, while TCRdb's copy carries only in-frame clones and drops some. The table lists roughly 56,000 clones, approximately 85% of them singletons. Trimming removed 8 bases from V and 8 bases from J, with 15 bases in between. The CDR3 sequence is 13 residues long. Germline values: CDR1 SNHLY, CDR2 FYNNEI. This clonotype was obtained from an adult in good health. The material sequenced was peripheral blood, taken on day 0 of AZD1222 vaccination. This chain uses TRBV2 with TRBJ1-4; no clear D gene. CDR3 sequence reads: CASGLNMGEKLFF. As DNA, the CDR3 is TGTGCCAGCGGGTTAAACATGGGGGAAAAACTGTTTTTT. Looking up the rest from reference TRBV2 and TRBJ1-4 gives the full variable domain: EPEVTQTPSHQVTQMGQEVILRCVPISNHLYFYWYRQILGQKVEFLVSFYNNEISEKSEIFDDQFSVERPDGSNFTLKIRSTKLEDSAMYFCASGLNMGEKLFFGSGTQLSVL.